The source of this T cell receptor (beta chain) is a study of shared clonotypes between healthy human individuals. Study-level findings and limits: Rarefaction gave evidence that sorted-subset sequencing remained incomplete despite large depth. There were few donors, and this limited the genetic and exposure-history diversity represented.

The CDR3 consists of 16 residues. Germline V gives CDR1 MNHNS, CDR2 SASEGT. V lost 2 bases and J lost 2, with 16 bases in between. On this clone: What it binds is unknown.

Profiling relied on immunoSEQ multiplex PCR, and the TCRdb table lists in-frame clones only, not all of them. The table has about 2.2 million clones, roughly 91% seen once. Terminally differentiated effector memory CD45RA+ cells were excluded by CCR7 positive selection of CD45RO-negative cells. Donors comprised only Caucasian adults living in Nashville, Tennessee. This clonotype was obtained from a man aged 18 to 30 in good health. Some clones in this sample may be carry-over from other donors' samples. Sequencing was performed on naive CD8+ T cells from PBMCs. The V gene is TRBV6-1, the J gene TRBJ2-7; D is tentatively TRBD1 or TRBD2 (5 bases each). The CDR3 spells CASSEFSGGGPYEQYF. The DNA for the CDR3 is TGTGCCAGCAGTGAATTTTCTGGGGGTGGCCCCTACGAGCAGTACTTC.